Detailed here is one TCR beta chain. Antigen specificity is unknown. This CDR3 is also generated by other DNA sequences in the sample. Naive CD8 isolation took CD45RO-negative cells positively selected for CCR7 and excluded terminally differentiated effector memory CD45RA+ cells. Original handling: As immunoSEQ supplied junction-only sequences (without quality scores), filtering differed. Only in-frame clones appear in the TCRdb table, and some are missing; sequencing was by immunoSEQ multiplex PCR. The DNA was the basis for D and trimming; V, J and clone size are from that table. The repertoire holds some 2,100,000 clones, with about 92% as singletons. The CDR3 totals 16 residues. CDR1 and CDR2 from the germline V gene are MNHEY and SMNVEV (reference sequence). Trimming removed 2 bases from V and 0 bases from J, with 12 bases in between. These data come from a study of shared clonotypes between healthy human individuals. On the study more broadly: CD4 naive cells filled three plates per donor, CD4 memory three, CD8 naive two and CD8 memory one.

Study results and limitations: Several donors shared approximately 5% of their naive CD4 clonotypes.

J is TRBJ2-3 and V is TRBV27, with D perhaps TRBD2 (6 bases). The sample comprised naive CD8+ T cells from PBMCs. This clonotype originated in a man aged 18 to 30 in good health. Some clones in this sample may be carry-over from other donors' samples. CDR3 protein: CASSLVGGTSTDTQYF. The CDR3 DNA is TGTGCCAGCAGTTTAGTCGGCGGGACTAGCACAGATACGCAGTATTTT.